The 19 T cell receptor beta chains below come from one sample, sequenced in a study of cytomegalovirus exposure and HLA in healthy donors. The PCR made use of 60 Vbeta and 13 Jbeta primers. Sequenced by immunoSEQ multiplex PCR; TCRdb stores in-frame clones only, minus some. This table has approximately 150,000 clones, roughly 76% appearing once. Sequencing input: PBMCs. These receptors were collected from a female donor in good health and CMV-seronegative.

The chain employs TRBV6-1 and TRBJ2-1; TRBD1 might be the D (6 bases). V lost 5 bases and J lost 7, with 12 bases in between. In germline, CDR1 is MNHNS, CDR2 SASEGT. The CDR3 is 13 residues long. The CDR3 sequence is CASSFEGVNEQFF. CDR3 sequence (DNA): TGTGCCAGCAGTTTCGAGGGGGTGAATGAGCAGTTCTTC.

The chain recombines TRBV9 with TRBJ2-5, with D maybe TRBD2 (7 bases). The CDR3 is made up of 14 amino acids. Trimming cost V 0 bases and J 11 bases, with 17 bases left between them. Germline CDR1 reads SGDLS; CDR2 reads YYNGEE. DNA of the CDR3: TGTGCCAGCAGCGTAGGGGGGGGGCCTACGCTTCAGTACTTC. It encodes CASSVGGGPTLQYF.

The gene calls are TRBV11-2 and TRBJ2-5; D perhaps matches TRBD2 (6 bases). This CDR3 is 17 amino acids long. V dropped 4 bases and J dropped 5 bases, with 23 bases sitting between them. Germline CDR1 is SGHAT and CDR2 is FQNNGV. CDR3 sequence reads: CASSYIGTRKIGETQYF. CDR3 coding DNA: TGTGCCAGCAGCTACATCGGGACTCGAAAAATCGGGGAGACCCAGTACTTC.

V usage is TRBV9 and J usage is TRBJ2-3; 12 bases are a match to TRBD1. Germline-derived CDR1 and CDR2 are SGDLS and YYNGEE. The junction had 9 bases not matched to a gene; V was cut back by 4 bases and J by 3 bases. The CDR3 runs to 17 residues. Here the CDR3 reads CASSPPGTGGRTDTQYF. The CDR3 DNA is TGTGCCAGCAGCCCCCCCGGGACAGGGGGCCGAACAGATACGCAGTATTTT.

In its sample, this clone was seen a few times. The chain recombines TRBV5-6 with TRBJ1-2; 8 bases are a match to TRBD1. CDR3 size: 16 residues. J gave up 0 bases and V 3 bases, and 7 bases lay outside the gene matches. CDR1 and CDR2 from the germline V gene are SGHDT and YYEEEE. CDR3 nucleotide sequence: TGTGCCAGCAGCTATGACCCGGGACAGGCTAACTATGGCTACACCTTC. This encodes CASSYDPGQANYGYTF.

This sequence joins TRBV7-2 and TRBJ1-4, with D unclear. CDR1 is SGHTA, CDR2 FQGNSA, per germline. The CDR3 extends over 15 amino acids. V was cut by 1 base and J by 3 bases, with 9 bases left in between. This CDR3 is CASSLVQAPNEKLFF. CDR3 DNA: TGTGCCAGCAGCTTAGTTCAGGCACCTAATGAAAAACTGTTTTTT.

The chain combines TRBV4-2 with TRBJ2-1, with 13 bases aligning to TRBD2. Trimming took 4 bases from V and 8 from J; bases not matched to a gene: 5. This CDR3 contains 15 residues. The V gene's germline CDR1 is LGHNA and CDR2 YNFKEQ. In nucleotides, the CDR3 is TGTGCCAGCAGCCCCCGGACTAGCGGGAGCGATGAGCAGTTCTTC. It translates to CASSPRTSGSDEQFF.

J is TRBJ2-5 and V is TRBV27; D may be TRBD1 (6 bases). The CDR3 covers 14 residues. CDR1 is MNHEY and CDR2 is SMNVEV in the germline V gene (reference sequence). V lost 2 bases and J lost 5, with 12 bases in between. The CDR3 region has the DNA TGTGCCAGCAGTTTAGACAGGAGGTTTGAGACCCAGTACTTC. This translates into CASSLDRRFETQYF.

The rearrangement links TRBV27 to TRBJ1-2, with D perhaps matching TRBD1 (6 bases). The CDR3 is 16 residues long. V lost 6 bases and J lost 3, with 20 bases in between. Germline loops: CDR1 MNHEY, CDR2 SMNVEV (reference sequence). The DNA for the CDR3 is TGTGCCAGCAGCTCAGATAGGGGGGGCGCGGACTATGGCTACACCTTC. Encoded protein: CASSSDRGGADYGYTF.

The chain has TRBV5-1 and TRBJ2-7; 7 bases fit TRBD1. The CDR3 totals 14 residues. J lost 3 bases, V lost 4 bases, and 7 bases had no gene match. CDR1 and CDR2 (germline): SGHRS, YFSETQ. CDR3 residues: CASSADGTVYEQYF. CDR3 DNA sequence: TGCGCCAGCAGCGCGGACGGGACAGTCTACGAGCAGTACTTC.

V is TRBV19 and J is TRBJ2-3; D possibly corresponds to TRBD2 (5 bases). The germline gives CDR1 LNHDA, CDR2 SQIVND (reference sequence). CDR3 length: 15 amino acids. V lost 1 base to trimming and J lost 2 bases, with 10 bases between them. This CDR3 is CASSIGGLTTDTQYF. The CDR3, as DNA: TGTGCCAGTAGTATAGGCGGGTTAACCACAGATACGCAGTATTTT.

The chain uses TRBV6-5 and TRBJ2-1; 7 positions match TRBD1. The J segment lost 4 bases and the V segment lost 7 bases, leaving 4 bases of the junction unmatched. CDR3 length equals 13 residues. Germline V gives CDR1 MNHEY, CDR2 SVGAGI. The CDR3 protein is CASTPDRYNEQFF. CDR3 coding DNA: TGTGCCAGCACCCCGGACAGGTACAATGAGCAGTTCTTC.

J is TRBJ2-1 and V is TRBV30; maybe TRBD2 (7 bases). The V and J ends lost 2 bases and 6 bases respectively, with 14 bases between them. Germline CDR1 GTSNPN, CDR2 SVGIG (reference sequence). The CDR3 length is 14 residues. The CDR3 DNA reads TGTGCCTGGAGTCTGGGAGGGGGATCCAATGAGCAGTTCTTC. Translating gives CAWSLGGGSNEQFF. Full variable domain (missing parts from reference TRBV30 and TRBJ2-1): SQTIHQWPATLVQPVGSPLSLECTVEGTSNPNLYWYRQAAGRGLQLLFYSVGIGQISSEVPQNLSASRPQDRQFILSSKKLLLSDSGFYLCAWSLGGGSNEQFFGPGTRLTVL.

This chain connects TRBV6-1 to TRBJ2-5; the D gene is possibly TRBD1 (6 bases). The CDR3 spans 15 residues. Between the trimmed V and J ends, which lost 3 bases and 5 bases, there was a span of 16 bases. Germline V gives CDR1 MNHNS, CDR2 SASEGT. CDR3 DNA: TGTGCCAGCAGTGAGGGGACATACCACAGGGAGACCCAGTACTTC. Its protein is CASSEGTYHRETQYF.

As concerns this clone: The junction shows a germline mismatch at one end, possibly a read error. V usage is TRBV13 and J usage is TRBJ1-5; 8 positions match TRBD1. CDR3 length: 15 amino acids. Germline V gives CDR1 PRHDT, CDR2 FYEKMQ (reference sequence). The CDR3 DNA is TGTGCCAGCAGCATAGGACAGGGAGTCGGTCAGCCCCAGCATTTT. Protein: CASSIGQGVGQPQHF. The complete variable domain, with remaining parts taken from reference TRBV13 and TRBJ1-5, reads AAGVIQSPRHLIKEKRETATLKCYPIPRHDTVYWYQQGPGQDPQFLISFYEKMQSDKGSIPDRFSAQQFSDYHSELNMSSLELGDSALYFCASSIGQGVGQPQHFGDGTRLSIL.

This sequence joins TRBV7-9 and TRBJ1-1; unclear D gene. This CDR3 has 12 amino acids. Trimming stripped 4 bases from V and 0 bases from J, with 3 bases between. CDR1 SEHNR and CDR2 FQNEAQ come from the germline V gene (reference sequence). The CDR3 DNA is TGTGCCAGCAGCTCTGTGAACACTGAAGCTTTCTTT. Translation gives CASSSVNTEAFF. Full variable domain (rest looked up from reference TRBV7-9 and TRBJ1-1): DTGVSQNPRHKITKRGQNVTFRCDPISEHNRLYWYRQTLGQGPEFLTYFQNEAQLEKSRLLSDRFSAERPKGSFSTLEIQRTEQGDSAMYLCASSSVNTEAFFGQGTRLTVV.

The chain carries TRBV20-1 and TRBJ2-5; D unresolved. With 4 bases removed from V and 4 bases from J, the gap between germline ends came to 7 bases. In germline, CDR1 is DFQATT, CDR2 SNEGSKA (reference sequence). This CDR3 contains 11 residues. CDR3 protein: CSATLAETQYF. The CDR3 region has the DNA TGCAGTGCTACCCTGGCAGAGACCCAGTACTTC.

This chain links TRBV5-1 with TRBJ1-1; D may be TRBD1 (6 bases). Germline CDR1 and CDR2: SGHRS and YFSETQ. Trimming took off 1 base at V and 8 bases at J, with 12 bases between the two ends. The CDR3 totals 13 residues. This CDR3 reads CASSLFKDREAFF. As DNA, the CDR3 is TGCGCCAGCAGCTTGTTTAAGGACAGAGAAGCTTTCTTT.

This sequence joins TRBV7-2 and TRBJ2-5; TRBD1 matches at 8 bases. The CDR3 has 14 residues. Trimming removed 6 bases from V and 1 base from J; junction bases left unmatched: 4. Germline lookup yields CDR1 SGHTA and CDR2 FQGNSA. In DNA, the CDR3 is TGTGCCAGCAGTGGACAGGGAGTCCAAGAGACCCAGTACTTC. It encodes CASSGQGVQETQYF. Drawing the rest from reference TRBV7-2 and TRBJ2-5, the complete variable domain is GAGVSQSPSNKVTEKGKDVELRCDPISGHTALYWYRQSLGQGLEFLIYFQGNSAPDKSGLPSDRFSAERTGGSVSTLTIQRTQQEDSAVYLCASSGQGVQETQYFGPGTRLLVL.